What follows are 10 T cell receptor beta chains derived from one specimen sequenced in a study of response to subunit inactivated influenza vaccine. Each CDR3 protein is one row after TCRdb ran MiXCR on the RT-PCR reads. The sample shows over 150,000 distinct CDR3 sequences, about 10% of them seen only once. The sample was CD8+ T cells sorted from PBMCs, taken around 2 years after vaccination. The receptors were gathered from a man aged 50 to 69 who received an inactivated influenza vaccine.

This clonotype occurred many times. The gene calls are TRBV6-2 or TRBV6-3 and TRBJ1-1; D is uncertain. Looked up from germline, CDR1 is MNHEY and CDR2 is SVGEGT. The V gene lost 6 bases and the J gene lost 0 bases, with 11 bases spanning the gap. The CDR3 is 14 residues long. The CDR3 sequence: CASRSWSLNTEAFF. The CDR3 DNA reads TGTGCCAGCAGGTCGTGGTCTTTGAACACTGAAGCTTTCTTT.

In its sample, this clonotype was seen a few times. The CDR3 loop reads CASSQEAGRSLYEQYF. The DNA for the CDR3 is TGTGCCAGCAGCCAAGAAGCAGGGAGGTCCCTCTACGAGCAGTACTTC. The chain carries TRBV4-2 and TRBJ2-7; a possible D gene is TRBD2 (6 bases). V was cut by 0 bases and J by 3 bases, with 15 bases left in between. Germline CDR1 and CDR2: LGHNA and YNFKEQ. The CDR3 runs to 16 residues.

This sequence joins TRBV5-1 and TRBJ1-1, with D perhaps matching TRBD1 (6 bases). V lost 1 base and J lost 4, with 14 bases in between. Per germline, CDR1 SGHRS and CDR2 YFSETQ. This CDR3 contains 15 residues. CDR3 coding DNA: TGCGCCAGCAGCTTGTGGTTTCAGGGGAGCACTGAAGCTTTCTTT. Protein sequence: CASSLWFQGSTEAFF.

This clonotype has just a few counts. DNA of the CDR3: TGTGCCAGCAGTTATAGCAATCAGCCCCAGCATTTT. This gives the protein CASSYSNQPQHF. The V gene is TRBV28, the J gene TRBJ1-5, with D hard to call. Germline CDR1 MDHEN, CDR2 SYDVKM. V lost 4 bases and J 0 bases, leaving 1 base between the germline ends. The CDR3 is 12 residues long.

There are many counts of this clonotype. The chain links TRBV5-6 to TRBJ2-3; D is perhaps TRBD1 or TRBD2 (5 bases each). The V end was cut by 0 bases, the J end by 2 bases, with 13 bases between. CDR3 length: 16 amino acids. Germline V gene data show CDR1 as SGHDT and CDR2 as YYEEEE. This CDR3 is CASSLGDGRFTDTQYF. In nucleotides, the CDR3 is TGTGCCAGCAGCTTGGGGGACGGAAGATTCACAGATACGCAGTATTTT.

V and J are TRBV29-1 and TRBJ2-7; 12 nucleotides agree with TRBD1. Germline CDR1 SQVTM, CDR2 ANQGSEA. V lost 6 bases to trimming and J lost 2 bases; unmatched junction nucleotides: 5. The CDR3 has 14 amino acids. CDR3 sequence: CSVAGTGGPYEQYF. The DNA of the CDR3 is TGCAGCGTGGCCGGGACAGGGGGCCCCTACGAGCAGTACTTC.

This CDR3 is CAISGQSTYEQYF. The CDR3 bases are TGTGCCATCAGTGGCCAGAGCACCTACGAGCAGTACTTC. The genes are TRBV10-3 and TRBJ2-7; no firm D call. With 4 bases removed from V and 2 bases from J, the gap between germline ends came to 9 bases. Germline CDR1 and CDR2: ENHRY and SYGVKD. CDR3 length: 13 amino acids.

The genes are TRBV2 and TRBJ2-3; D remains unclear. In germline, CDR1 is SNHLY, CDR2 FYNNEI. There are 10 residues in the CDR3. The V end lost 9 bases, the J end lost 3 bases, and 4 bases lay between the germline ends. CDR3 loop: CARSTDTQYF. CDR3 coding DNA: TGTGCCAGAAGTACAGATACGCAGTATTTT.

There are a few counts of this clonotype. The CDR3 protein is CASSLGSGGYETQYF. CDR3 nucleotide sequence: TGTGCCAGCAGCTTGGGCTCAGGGGGATACGAGACCCAGTACTTC. The chain has TRBV7-8 and TRBJ2-5; 7 nucleotides agree with TRBD1. Trimming removed 3 bases from V and 5 bases from J; junction bases left unmatched: 9. CDR1 SGHVS and CDR2 FQNEAQ come from the germline V gene. This CDR3 is 15 amino acids long.

The chain joins TRBV6-2 or TRBV6-3 to TRBJ2-1; TRBD2 agrees at 7 bases. There are 13 residues in the CDR3. CDR1 and CDR2 (germline): MNHEY, SVGEGT. The ends lost 9 bases at V and 2 bases at J; junction bases unmatched: 4. CDR3 sequence (DNA): TGTGCCAGTAACAGCGGGGCCTACAATGAGCAGTTCTTC. It codes for CASNSGAYNEQFF.